The next 9 T cell receptor beta chains were all read from a single sample in a study of early stage breast cancer tumors (dated by TCRdb to 2017 to 2019). The library was built by means of the immunoSEQ multiplex PCR assay. TCRdb carries this immuneACCESS record with in-frame sequences only. Its versions omit some clonotypes, under half of them owing to an unresolved V gene in the studies checked, with the rest unexplained. The sample table lists about 29,000 clones, approximately 84% of them with a count of one. Jointly, the top ten make up roughly 10% of the sample. The sample consisted of blood. All receptors come from a person aged 45 to 59 with breast cancer.

This clone came up once. This chain links TRBV6-1 with TRBJ2-3, with TRBD2 matching over 9 bases. The CDR3 is 16 residues long. The trim removed 4 bases at V and 3 bases at J, leaving 8 bases unmatched. Looked up from germline, CDR1 is MNHNS and CDR2 is SASEGT. This CDR3 is CASSVLSGRFTDTQYF. Here the CDR3 DNA reads TGTGCCAGCAGTGTCCTAAGCGGGAGGTTTACAGATACGCAGTATTTT.

The chain combines TRBV15 with TRBJ1-2; D unclear. V shed 0 bases and J shed 4 bases, with 9 bases lying between them. CDR1 is LNHNV and CDR2 is YYDKDF in the germline V gene (reference sequence). CDR3 length: 14 residues. The CDR3 is CATSRDRKGYGYTF. The CDR3 DNA follows: TGTGCCACCAGCAGAGACAGGAAGGGCTATGGCTACACCTTC.

The chain employs TRBV28 and TRBJ1-2; no clear D. The CDR3 is made up of 14 amino acids. Trimming pared 5 bases from V and 7 bases from J, leaving 17 bases between. Germline lookup yields CDR1 MDHEN and CDR2 SYDVKM. Here the CDR3 DNA reads TGTGCCAGCAGTAGAGGGATTGGGGAGGGTGGCTACACCTTC. Its translation: CASSRGIGEGGYTF.

The V call is TRBV19, the J call TRBJ2-7; TRBD2 matches at 11 bases. This CDR3 contains 15 residues. The V and J ends lost 5 bases and 4 bases, in that order; junction bases with no gene match: 7. CDR1 LNHDA and CDR2 SQIVND come from the germline V gene (reference sequence). CDR3 amino acids: CASSSTPSGRYEQYF. CDR3 DNA: TGTGCCAGTAGTTCAACCCCTAGCGGGAGGTACGAGCAGTACTTC.

This sequence joins TRBV5-1 and TRBJ2-1, with D perhaps being TRBD1 or TRBD2 (5 bases each). Germline V gene lookup returns CDR1 SGHRS and CDR2 YFSETQ. CDR3 size: 15 residues. Trimming removed 3 bases from V and 0 bases from J, with 10 bases in between. The CDR3: CASSSEGSSYNEQFF. The CDR3 DNA follows: TGCGCCAGCAGCTCCGAGGGGAGCTCCTACAATGAGCAGTTCTTC.

The V call is TRBV7-9, the J call TRBJ1-2; D remains ambiguous. The CDR3 length is 12 residues. Trimming stripped 2 bases from V and 2 bases from J, with 3 bases between. Germline CDR1 is SEHNR and CDR2 is FQNEAQ (reference sequence). The CDR3 DNA sequence: TGTGCCAGCAGCTTAATAAACTATGGCTACACCTTC. Residues: CASSLINYGYTF.

This sequence joins TRBV18 and TRBJ1-1, with 7 positions matching TRBD1. CDR1 is KGHSH, CDR2 LQKENI, per germline. V lost 3 bases, J lost 3 bases, and 4 bases stayed unmatched. This CDR3 has 14 residues. In DNA form, the CDR3 reads TGTGCCAGCTCACCTGGGGGACAGTACACTGAAGCTTTCTTT. Its protein is CASSPGGQYTEAFF. Supplemented by reference TRBV18 and TRBJ1-1, the full variable domain reads NAGVMQNPRHLVRRRGQEARLRCSPMKGHSHVYWYRQLPEEGLKFMVYLQKENIIDESGMPKERFSAEFPKEGPSILRIQQVVRGDSAAYFCASSPGGQYTEAFFGQGTRLTVV.

This clone was counted a few times. The rearrangement uses TRBV7-9 and TRBJ2-7; D is unresolved. V lost 3 bases, J lost 2 bases, and 5 bases lay in between. Germline V gene lookup returns CDR1 SEHNR and CDR2 FQNEAQ (reference sequence). CDR3 length: 12 amino acids. The CDR3 bases are TGTGCCAGCAGCTTTGTGGCCTACGAGCAGTACTTC. Its translation is CASSFVAYEQYF.

The chain uses TRBV7-2 and TRBJ2-7; perhaps D is TRBD1 or TRBD2 (6 bases each). The germline CDR1 and CDR2 sequences are SGHTA and FQGNSA. V dropped 1 base and J dropped 3 bases, with 10 bases sitting between them. The CDR3 is 14 amino acids. CDR3 amino acids: CASSLGGGLYEQYF. Here the CDR3 DNA reads TGTGCCAGCAGCTTAGGAGGGGGGCTCTACGAGCAGTACTTC.